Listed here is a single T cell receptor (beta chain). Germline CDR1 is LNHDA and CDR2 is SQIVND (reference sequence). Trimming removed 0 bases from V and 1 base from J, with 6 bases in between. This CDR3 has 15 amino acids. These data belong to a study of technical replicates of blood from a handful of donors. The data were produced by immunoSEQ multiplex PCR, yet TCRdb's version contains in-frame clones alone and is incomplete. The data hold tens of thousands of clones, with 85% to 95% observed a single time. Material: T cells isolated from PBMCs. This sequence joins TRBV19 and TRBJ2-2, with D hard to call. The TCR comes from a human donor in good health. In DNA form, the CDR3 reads TGTGCCAGTAGTATAGATCCAGGGAACACCGGGGAGCTGTTTTTT. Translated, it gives CASSIDPGNTGELFF. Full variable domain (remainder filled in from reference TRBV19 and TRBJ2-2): DGGITQSPKYLFRKEGQNVTLSCEQNLNHDAMYWYRQDPGQGLRLIYYSQIVNDFQKGDIAEGYSVSREKKESFPLTVTSAQKNPTAFYLCASSIDPGNTGELFFGEGSRLTVL.